This T cell receptor (beta chain) stems from a study of cytomegalovirus exposure and HLA in healthy donors. PCR was performed using 60 Vbeta and 13 Jbeta primers. Assay: immunoSEQ multiplex PCR; the TCRdb copy retains only in-frame clones and omits some. The profile shows 180,000 or so clones, 80% to 90% of them singletons. CDR3 size: 13 residues. Germline CDR1 and CDR2: SGHTA and FQGNSA. Losses at the gene ends were 6 bases for V and 5 bases for J; bases not matched to a gene: 4. The sequence was collected from a man aged 18 to 29 in good health and CMV-seropositive. V and J are TRBV7-2 and TRBJ2-7, with 10 nucleotides matching TRBD1. Material: PBMCs. DNA for the CDR3: TGTGCCAGCAGGTGGACAGGGGGGGACGAGCAGTACTTC. This translates into CASRWTGGDEQYF.